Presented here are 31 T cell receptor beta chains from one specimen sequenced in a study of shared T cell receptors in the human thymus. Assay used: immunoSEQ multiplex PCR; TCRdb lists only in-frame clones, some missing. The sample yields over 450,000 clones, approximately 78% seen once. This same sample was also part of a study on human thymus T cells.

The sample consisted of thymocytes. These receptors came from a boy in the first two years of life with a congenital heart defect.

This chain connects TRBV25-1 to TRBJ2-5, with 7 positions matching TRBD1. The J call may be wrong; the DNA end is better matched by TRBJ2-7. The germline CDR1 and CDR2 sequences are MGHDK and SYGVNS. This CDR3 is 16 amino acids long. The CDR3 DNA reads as TGTGCCAGCAGTGACACGGGACAGCTCCACCCGTACGAGCAGTACTTC. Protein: CASSDTGQLHPYEQYF.

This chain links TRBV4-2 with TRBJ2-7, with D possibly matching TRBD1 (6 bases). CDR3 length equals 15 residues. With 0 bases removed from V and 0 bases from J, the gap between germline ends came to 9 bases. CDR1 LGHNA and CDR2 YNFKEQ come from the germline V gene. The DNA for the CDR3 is TGTGCCAGCAGCCAAGACCAGGGGAGCTCCTACGAGCAGTACTTC. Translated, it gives CASSQDQGSSYEQYF.

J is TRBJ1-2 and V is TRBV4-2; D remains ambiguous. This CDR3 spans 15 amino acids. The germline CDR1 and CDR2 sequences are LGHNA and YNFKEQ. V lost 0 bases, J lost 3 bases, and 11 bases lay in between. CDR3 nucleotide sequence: TGTGCCAGCAGCCAAGAGAGGGTACGGTACTATGGCTACACCTTC. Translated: CASSQERVRYYGYTF.

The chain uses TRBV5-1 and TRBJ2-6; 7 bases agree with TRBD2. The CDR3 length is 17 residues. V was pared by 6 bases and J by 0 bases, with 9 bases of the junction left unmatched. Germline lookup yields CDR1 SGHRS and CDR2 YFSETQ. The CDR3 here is CASTQPGLISGANVLTF. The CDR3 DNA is TGCGCCAGCACTCAACCGGGACTAATCTCTGGGGCCAACGTCCTGACTTTC.

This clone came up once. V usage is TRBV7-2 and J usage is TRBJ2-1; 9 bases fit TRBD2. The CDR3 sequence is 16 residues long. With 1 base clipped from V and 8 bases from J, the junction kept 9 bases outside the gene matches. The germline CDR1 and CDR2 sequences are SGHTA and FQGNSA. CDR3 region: CASSLVPSGNGDEQFF. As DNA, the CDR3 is TGTGCCAGCAGCTTAGTACCTAGCGGGAATGGGGATGAGCAGTTCTTC. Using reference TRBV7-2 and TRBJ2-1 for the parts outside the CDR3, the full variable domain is GAGVSQSPSNKVTEKGKDVELRCDPISGHTALYWYRQSLGQGLEFLIYFQGNSAPDKSGLPSDRFSAERTGGSVSTLTIQRTQQEDSAVYLCASSLVPSGNGDEQFFGPGTRLTVL.

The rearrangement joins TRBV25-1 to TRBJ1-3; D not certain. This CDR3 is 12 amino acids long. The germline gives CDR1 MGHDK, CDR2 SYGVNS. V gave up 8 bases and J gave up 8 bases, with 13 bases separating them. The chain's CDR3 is CASAPGRDTIYF. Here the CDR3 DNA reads TGTGCCAGCGCCCCTGGGAGGGACACCATATATTTT. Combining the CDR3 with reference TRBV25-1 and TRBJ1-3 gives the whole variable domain EADIYQTPRYLVIGTGKKITLECSQTMGHDKMYWYQQDPGMELHLIHYSYGVNSTEKGDLSSESTVSRIRTEHFPLTLESARPSHTSQYLCASAPGRDTIYFGEGSWLTVV.

CDR3 DNA sequence: TGTGCCAGCAGCCAAGAGGGGCAAGGCTCTGGAAACACCATATATTTT. Residues: CASSQEGQGSGNTIYF. V is TRBV4-2 and J is TRBJ1-3; possible D gene TRBD1, 5 bases. Trimming stripped 0 bases from V and 0 bases from J, with 9 bases between. Germline loops: CDR1 LGHNA, CDR2 YNFKEQ. This CDR3 is built from 16 residues.

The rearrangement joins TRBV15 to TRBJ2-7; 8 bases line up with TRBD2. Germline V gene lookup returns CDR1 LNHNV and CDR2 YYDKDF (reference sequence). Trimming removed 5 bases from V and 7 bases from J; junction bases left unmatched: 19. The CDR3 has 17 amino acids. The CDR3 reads CATSSLFLREGLGEQYF. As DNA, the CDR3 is TGTGCCACCAGCTCTCTCTTCCTCCGGGAGGGGTTAGGAGAGCAGTACTTC.

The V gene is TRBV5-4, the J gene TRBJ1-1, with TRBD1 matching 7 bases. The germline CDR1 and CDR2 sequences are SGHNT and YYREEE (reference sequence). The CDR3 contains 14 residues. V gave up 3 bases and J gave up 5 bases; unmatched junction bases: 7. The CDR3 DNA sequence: TGTGCCAGCAGCTGGACGCAGGGGGAAACTGAAGCTTTCTTT. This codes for CASSWTQGETEAFF.

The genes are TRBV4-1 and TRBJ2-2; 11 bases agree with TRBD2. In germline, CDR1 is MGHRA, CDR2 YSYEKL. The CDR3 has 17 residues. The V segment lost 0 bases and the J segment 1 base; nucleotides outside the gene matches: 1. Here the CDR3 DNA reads TGCGCCAGCAGCCAAGAAGGGACTAGCGGGAACACCGGGGAGCTGTTTTTT. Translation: CASSQEGTSGNTGELFF.

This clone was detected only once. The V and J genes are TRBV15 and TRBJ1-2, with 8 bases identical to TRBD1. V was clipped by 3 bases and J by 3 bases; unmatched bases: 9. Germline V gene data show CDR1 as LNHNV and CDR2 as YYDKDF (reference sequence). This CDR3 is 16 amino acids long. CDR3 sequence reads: CATSRGTGSPYYGYTF. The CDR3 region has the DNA TGTGCCACCAGCAGGGGGACAGGATCTCCTTACTATGGCTACACCTTC.

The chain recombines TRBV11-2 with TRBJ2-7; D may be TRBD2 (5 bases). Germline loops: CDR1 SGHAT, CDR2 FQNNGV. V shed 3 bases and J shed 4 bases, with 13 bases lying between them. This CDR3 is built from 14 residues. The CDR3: CASSFGGEGYEQYF. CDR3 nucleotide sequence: TGTGCCAGCAGCTTTGGCGGAGAGGGATACGAGCAGTACTTC.

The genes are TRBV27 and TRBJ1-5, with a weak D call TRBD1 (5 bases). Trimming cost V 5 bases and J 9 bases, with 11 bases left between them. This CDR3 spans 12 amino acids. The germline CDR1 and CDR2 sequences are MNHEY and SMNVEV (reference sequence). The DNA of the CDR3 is TGTGCCAGCAGTCTAGGGGATGGGCCCCAGCATTTT. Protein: CASSLGDGPQHF.

DNA for the CDR3: TGCGCCAGCAGTAGGAGCGGGAGTTGGCAAGAGACCCAGTACTTC. Protein product: CASSRSGSWQETQYF. The chain links TRBV5-1 to TRBJ2-5; 8 positions agree with TRBD2. Germline trimming cut 5 bases from V and 2 bases from J; bases unmatched to any gene: 8. Germline V gene sequence: CDR1 SGHRS, CDR2 YFSETQ. This CDR3 contains 15 residues.

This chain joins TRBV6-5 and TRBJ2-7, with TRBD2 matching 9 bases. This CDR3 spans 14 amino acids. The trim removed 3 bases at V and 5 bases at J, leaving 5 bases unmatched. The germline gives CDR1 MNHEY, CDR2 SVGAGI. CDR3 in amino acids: CASSYRGLAHEQYF. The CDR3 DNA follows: TGTGCCAGCAGTTATCGGGGACTAGCCCACGAGCAGTACTTC.

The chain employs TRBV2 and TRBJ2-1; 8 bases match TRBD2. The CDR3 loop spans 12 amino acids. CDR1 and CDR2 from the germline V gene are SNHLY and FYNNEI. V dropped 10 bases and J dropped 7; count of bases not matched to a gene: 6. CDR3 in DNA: TGTGCCAACCGACTAGCGTGGAATGAGCAGTTCTTC. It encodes CANRLAWNEQFF. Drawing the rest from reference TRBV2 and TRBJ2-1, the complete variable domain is EPEVTQTPSHQVTQMGQEVILRCVPISNHLYFYWYRQILGQKVEFLVSFYNNEISEKSEIFDDQFSVERPDGSNFTLKIRSTKLEDSAMYFCANRLAWNEQFFGPGTRLTVL.

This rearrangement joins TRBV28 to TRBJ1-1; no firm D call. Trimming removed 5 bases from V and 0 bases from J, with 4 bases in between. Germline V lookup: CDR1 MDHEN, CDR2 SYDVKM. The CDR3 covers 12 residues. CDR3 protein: CASSAMNTEAFF. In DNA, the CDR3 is TGTGCCAGCAGTGCGATGAACACTGAAGCTTTCTTT.

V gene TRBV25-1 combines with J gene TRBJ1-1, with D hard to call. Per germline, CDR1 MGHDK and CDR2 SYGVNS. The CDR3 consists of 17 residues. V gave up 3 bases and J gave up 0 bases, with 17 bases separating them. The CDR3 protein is CASSDRGSLSMNTEAFF. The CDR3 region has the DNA TGTGCCAGCAGTGACCGGGGTTCCCTTAGTATGAACACTGAAGCTTTCTTT.

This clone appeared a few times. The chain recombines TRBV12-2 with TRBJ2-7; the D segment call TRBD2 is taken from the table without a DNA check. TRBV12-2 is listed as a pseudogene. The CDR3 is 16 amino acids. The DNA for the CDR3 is TGTGCAAGTCGCAAGACCCTAGCGGGAGGACCACGGGAGCAGTACTTC. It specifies CASRKTLAGGPREQYF.

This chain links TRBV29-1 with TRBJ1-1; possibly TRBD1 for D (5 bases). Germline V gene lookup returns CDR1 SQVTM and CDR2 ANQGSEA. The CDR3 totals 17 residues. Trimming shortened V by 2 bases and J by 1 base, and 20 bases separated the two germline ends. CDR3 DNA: TGCAGCGTTGAACCCCGAGGGGAGGGGCCTCCGAACACTGAAGCTTTCTTT. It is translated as CSVEPRGEGPPNTEAFF.

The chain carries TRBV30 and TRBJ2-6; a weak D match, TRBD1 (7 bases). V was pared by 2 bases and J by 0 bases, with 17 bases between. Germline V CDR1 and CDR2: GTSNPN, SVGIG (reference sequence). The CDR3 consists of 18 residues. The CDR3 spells CAWSPRDRDRSGANVLTF. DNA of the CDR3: TGTGCCTGGAGTCCGCGGGACAGAGATCGCTCTGGGGCCAACGTCCTGACTTTC.

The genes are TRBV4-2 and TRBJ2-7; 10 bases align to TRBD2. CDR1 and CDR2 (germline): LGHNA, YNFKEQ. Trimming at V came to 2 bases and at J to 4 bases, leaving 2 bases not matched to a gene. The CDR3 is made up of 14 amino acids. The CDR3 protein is CASSQTSGMYEQYF. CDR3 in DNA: TGTGCCAGCAGCCAAACTAGCGGGATGTACGAGCAGTACTTC.

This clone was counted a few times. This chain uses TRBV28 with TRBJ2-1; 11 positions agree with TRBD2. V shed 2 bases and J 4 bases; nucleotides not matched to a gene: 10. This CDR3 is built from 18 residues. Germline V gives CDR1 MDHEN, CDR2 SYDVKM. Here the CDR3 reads CASSLRPRLAGFYNEQFF. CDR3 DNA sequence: TGTGCCAGCAGTTTACGCCCTCGACTAGCGGGGTTTTACAATGAGCAGTTCTTC.

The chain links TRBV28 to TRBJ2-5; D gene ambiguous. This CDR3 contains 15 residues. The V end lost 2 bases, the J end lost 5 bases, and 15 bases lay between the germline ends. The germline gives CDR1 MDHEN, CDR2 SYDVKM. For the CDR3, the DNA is TGTGCCAGCAGTTTAGGCACACAGCCCAGGGAGACCCAGTACTTC. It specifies CASSLGTQPRETQYF.

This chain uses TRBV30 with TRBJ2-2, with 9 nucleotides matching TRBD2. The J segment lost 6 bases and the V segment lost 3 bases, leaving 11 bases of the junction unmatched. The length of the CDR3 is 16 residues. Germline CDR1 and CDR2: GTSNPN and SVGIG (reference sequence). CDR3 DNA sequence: TGTGCCTGGAGGGTGATACTGCGGGAGGGCCCCGGGGAGCTGTTTTTT. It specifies CAWRVILREGPGELFF.

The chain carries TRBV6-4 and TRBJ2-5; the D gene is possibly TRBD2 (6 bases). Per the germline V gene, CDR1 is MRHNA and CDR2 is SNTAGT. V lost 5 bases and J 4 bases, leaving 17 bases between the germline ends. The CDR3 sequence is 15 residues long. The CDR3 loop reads CASSQGSGWGETQYF. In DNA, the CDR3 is TGTGCCAGCAGTCAAGGGAGCGGGTGGGGAGAGACCCAGTACTTC.

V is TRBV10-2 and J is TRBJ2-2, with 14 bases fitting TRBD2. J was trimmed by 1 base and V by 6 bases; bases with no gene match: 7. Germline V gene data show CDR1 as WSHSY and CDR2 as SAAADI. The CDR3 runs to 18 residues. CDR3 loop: CASRTGLAGVENTGELFF. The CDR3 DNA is TGCGCCAGCAGAACGGGACTAGCGGGAGTAGAGAACACCGGGGAGCTGTTTTTT.

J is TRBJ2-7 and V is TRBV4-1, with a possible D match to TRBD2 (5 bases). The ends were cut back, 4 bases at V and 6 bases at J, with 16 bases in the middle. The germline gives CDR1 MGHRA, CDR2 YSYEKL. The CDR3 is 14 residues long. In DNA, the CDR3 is TGCGCCAGCAGCCGTGGACTTTACGAGTCCGAGCAGTACTTC. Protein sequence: CASSRGLYESEQYF.

CDR3 nucleotides: TGTGCCAGCAGCTTAGAGACTAGCGACCTCTCCTACGAGCAGTACTTC. It codes for CASSLETSDLSYEQYF. The rearrangement joins TRBV11-3 to TRBJ2-7; 8 bases fit TRBD2. The CDR3 runs to 16 residues. CDR1 and CDR2 from the germline V gene are SGHNT and YENEEA. V shed 0 bases and J 0 bases; nucleotides not matched to a gene: 4. Together with reference TRBV11-3 and TRBJ2-7, the CDR3 gives the full variable domain: EAGVVQSPRYKIIEKKQPVAFWCNPISGHNTLYWYLQNLGQGPELLIRYENEEAVDDSQLPKDRFSAERLKGVDSTLKIQPAELGDSAVYLCASSLETSDLSYEQYFGPGTRLTVT.

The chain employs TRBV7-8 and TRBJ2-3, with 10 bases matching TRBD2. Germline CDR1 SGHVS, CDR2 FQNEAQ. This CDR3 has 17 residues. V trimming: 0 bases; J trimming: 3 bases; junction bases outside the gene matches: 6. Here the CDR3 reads CASSLASSGSGTDTQYF. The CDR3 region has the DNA TGTGCCAGCAGCTTAGCGTCTAGCGGGAGTGGAACAGATACGCAGTATTTT.

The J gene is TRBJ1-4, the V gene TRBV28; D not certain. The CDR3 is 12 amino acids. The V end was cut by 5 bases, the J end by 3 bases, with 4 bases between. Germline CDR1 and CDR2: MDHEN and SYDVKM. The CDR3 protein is CASSPSNEKLFF. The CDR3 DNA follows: TGTGCCAGCAGTCCTTCTAATGAAAAACTGTTTTTT.